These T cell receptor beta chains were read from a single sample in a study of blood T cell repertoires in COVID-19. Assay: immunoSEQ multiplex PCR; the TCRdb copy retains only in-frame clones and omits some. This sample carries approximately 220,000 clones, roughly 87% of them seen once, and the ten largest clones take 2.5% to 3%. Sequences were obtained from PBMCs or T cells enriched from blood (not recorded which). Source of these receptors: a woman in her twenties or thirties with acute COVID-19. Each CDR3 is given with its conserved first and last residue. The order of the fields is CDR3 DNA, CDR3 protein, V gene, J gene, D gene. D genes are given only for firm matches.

CDR3 DNA: TGTGCCTCGGCTCATCCGGGACCCAGGGGCGAAAAACTGTTTTTT
CDR3 protein: CASAHPGPRGEKLFF
V gene: TRBV30
J gene: TRBJ1-4
D gene: NA

CDR3 DNA: TGCGCCAGCAGCCATCGGGACAGCCTCTACGAGCAGTACTTC
CDR3 protein: CASSHRDSLYEQYF
V gene: TRBV4-1
J gene: TRBJ2-7
D gene: TRBD1

CDR3 DNA: TGTGCCAGCAGTGAAGCAGGGACAGGGGGCGGTTCTGGCTACACCTTC
CDR3 protein: CASSEAGTGGGSGYTF
V gene: TRBV6-1
J gene: TRBJ1-2
D gene: TRBD1

CDR3 DNA: TGCGCCAGCAGCTCCCTTACTAGCGGGGGAAGGAATGAGCAGTTCTTC
CDR3 protein: CASSSLTSGGRNEQFF
V gene: TRBV4-3
J gene: TRBJ2-1
D gene: TRBD2

CDR3 DNA: TGCGCCAGCAGCTTTTTGCTAACAGGGAACACCGGGGAGCTGTTTTTT
CDR3 protein: CASSFLLTGNTGELFF
V gene: TRBV5-1
J gene: TRBJ2-2
D gene: NA

CDR3 DNA: TGCAGCGTTGATGTCCGTCGACAGGGACCGGGCACTGAAGCTTTCTTT
CDR3 protein: CSVDVRRQGPGTEAFF
V gene: TRBV29-1
J gene: TRBJ1-1
D gene: TRBD1

CDR3 DNA: TGCGCCAGCAGCCAAGATCTCAGGGACTATGGCTACACCTTC
CDR3 protein: CASSQDLRDYGYTF
V gene: TRBV4-3
J gene: TRBJ1-2
D gene: NA

CDR3 DNA: TGTGCCAGCAGCTCCACGGTCACCGGGGAGCTGTTTTTT
CDR3 protein: CASSSTVTGELFF
V gene: TRBV7-8
J gene: TRBJ2-2
D gene: NA

CDR3 DNA: TGTGCCATCAGTGAGGGGACAGCCCGGGGTTCACCCCTCCACTTT
CDR3 protein: CAISEGTARGSPLHF
V gene: TRBV10-3
J gene: TRBJ1-6
D gene: TRBD1

CDR3 DNA: TGCGCCAGCGGTCGGAGGGGATCCTACGAGCAGTACTTC
CDR3 protein: CASGRRGSYEQYF
V gene: TRBV5-1
J gene: TRBJ2-7
D gene: NA

CDR3 DNA: TGTGCCAGCAGTTTTGGAGTTGATTGGTCACCCCTCCACTTT
CDR3 protein: CASSFGVDWSPLHF
V gene: TRBV27
J gene: TRBJ1-6
D gene: NA

CDR3 DNA: TGTGCCAGCTCACCAGGTGGGACATCGGCCTACGAGCAGTACTTC
CDR3 protein: CASSPGGTSAYEQYF
V gene: TRBV18
J gene: TRBJ2-7
D gene: NA

CDR3 DNA: TGCGCCAGCAGCTCGGCACCAGGGGGCGGGGAGGAAAAACTGTTTTTT
CDR3 protein: CASSSAPGGGEEKLFF
V gene: TRBV5-1
J gene: TRBJ1-4
D gene: TRBD1

CDR3 DNA: TGCGCCAGCAGCCAAGGGAATGGGACAGAGAGCACTGAAGCTTTCTTT
CDR3 protein: CASSQGNGTESTEAFF
V gene: TRBV4-3
J gene: TRBJ1-1
D gene: TRBD1

CDR3 DNA: TGTGCCAGCAGCCCTCCCGGGGGGGATGGCTACACCTTC
CDR3 protein: CASSPPGGDGYTF
V gene: TRBV5-6
J gene: TRBJ1-2
D gene: NA

CDR3 DNA: TGTGCCAGTAGTATTCAGGGCTCCGGTTACGAAAAACTGTTTTTT
CDR3 protein: CASSIQGSGYEKLFF
V gene: TRBV19
J gene: TRBJ1-4
D gene: NA

CDR3 DNA: TGTGCCGTGCGAGGGACAGACAATTACTACAATGAGCAGTTCTTC
CDR3 protein: CAVRGTDNYYNEQFF
V gene: TRBV19
J gene: TRBJ2-1
D gene: TRBD1

CDR3 DNA: TGTGCCAGCAGCTTGGCGATAGGGACTAGCACGGAGACCCAGTACTTC
CDR3 protein: CASSLAIGTSTETQYF
V gene: TRBV5-4
J gene: TRBJ2-5
D gene: TRBD2

CDR3 DNA: TGTGCCTGGAGTGCGGGGGGCGCGAACTACGAGCAGTACTTC
CDR3 protein: CAWSAGGANYEQYF
V gene: TRBV30
J gene: TRBJ2-7
D gene: NA

CDR3 DNA: TGTGCCAGCAAGCAGGGGGCGAACAATGAGCAGTTCTTC
CDR3 protein: CASKQGANNEQFF
V gene: TRBV7-9
J gene: TRBJ2-1
D gene: TRBD1

CDR3 DNA: TGCGCCAGCAGCCCAGATGTGGGGACAGAGCAGTTCTTC
CDR3 protein: CASSPDVGTEQFF
V gene: TRBV4-3
J gene: TRBJ2-1
D gene: NA

CDR3 DNA: TGTGCCAGCAGTTACTCCAGGGTCGGTCAGCCCCAGCATTTT
CDR3 protein: CASSYSRVGQPQHF
V gene: TRBV6-2/TRBV6-3
J gene: TRBJ1-5
D gene: NA

CDR3 DNA: TGCAGCGTTGACAGGGGAATTCTTACTGAAGCTTTCTTT
CDR3 protein: CSVDRGILTEAFF
V gene: TRBV29-1
J gene: TRBJ1-1
D gene: NA

CDR3 DNA: TGTGCCAGTAGCTACGGGATTTCGCAGCCCCAGCATTTT
CDR3 protein: CASSYGISQPQHF
V gene: TRBV19
J gene: TRBJ1-5
D gene: NA

CDR3 DNA: TGTGCCGGACGACAGGGGCAAGGGACTGAAGCTTTCTTT
CDR3 protein: CAGRQGQGTEAFF
V gene: TRBV6-6
J gene: TRBJ1-1
D gene: TRBD1

CDR3 DNA: TGCAGCGTTGATTTTTGGGGCATGGCTGGCTACACCTTC
CDR3 protein: CSVDFWGMAGYTF
V gene: TRBV29-1
J gene: TRBJ1-2
D gene: NA

CDR3 DNA: TGTGCCAGCAGTTACGAGGGGACTAGCGGGGAGACCCAGTACTTC
CDR3 protein: CASSYEGTSGETQYF
V gene: TRBV6-5
J gene: TRBJ2-5
D gene: TRBD2

CDR3 DNA: TGTGCCAGCTCACCAACAGGGGCCACCGGGGAGCTGTTTTTT
CDR3 protein: CASSPTGATGELFF
V gene: TRBV18
J gene: TRBJ2-2
D gene: TRBD1

CDR3 DNA: TGTGCCAGCAGTAGTCACAGGGGGCCCTACGAGCAGTACTTC
CDR3 protein: CASSSHRGPYEQYF
V gene: TRBV6-5
J gene: TRBJ2-7
D gene: TRBD1

CDR3 DNA: TGTGCCAGCAGTCCCCTGACTAGCACAGATACGCAGTATTTT
CDR3 protein: CASSPLTSTDTQYF
V gene: TRBV7-2
J gene: TRBJ2-3
D gene: NA

CDR3 DNA: TGTGCCAGCAGCCCCACTCAGAGTCAGGCGGAAATGTATTTAGGAGGTGAAGCTTTCTTT
CDR3 protein: CASSPTQSQAEMYLGGEAFF
V gene: TRBV3-1/TRBV3-2
J gene: TRBJ1-1
D gene: NA

CDR3 DNA: TGCGCCAGCAGTCAACTAGGGGGGGTCCCCACTGAAGCTTTCTTT
CDR3 protein: CASSQLGGVPTEAFF
V gene: TRBV5-1
J gene: TRBJ1-1
D gene: NA

CDR3 DNA: TGTGCCTCAAGGGGGAGAGGTAGCAATCAGCCCCAGCATTTT
CDR3 protein: CASRGRGSNQPQHF
V gene: TRBV30
J gene: TRBJ1-5
D gene: NA

CDR3 DNA: TGTGCCAGCAGCACAAGACAGGGGGCTGACAATCAGCCCCAGCATTTT
CDR3 protein: CASSTRQGADNQPQHF
V gene: TRBV21-1
J gene: TRBJ1-5
D gene: NA

CDR3 DNA: TGTGCCAGCAGTTTATATGGGGCAGGGACAGATACGCAGTATTTT
CDR3 protein: CASSLYGAGTDTQYF
V gene: TRBV27
J gene: TRBJ2-3
D gene: NA

CDR3 DNA: TGTGCCAGCAGCTTGGCGGGTAACAATGAGCAGTTCTTC
CDR3 protein: CASSLAGNNEQFF
V gene: TRBV7-2
J gene: TRBJ2-1
D gene: NA

CDR3 DNA: TGTGCCAGTAGTCTACCCCGGGTGAGGATACCCTATGGCTACACCTTC
CDR3 protein: CASSLPRVRIPYGYTF
V gene: TRBV19
J gene: TRBJ1-2
D gene: NA

CDR3 DNA: TGTGCCAGCAGCCCTGACAGCCTCTACGAGCAGTACTTC
CDR3 protein: CASSPDSLYEQYF
V gene: TRBV28
J gene: TRBJ2-7
D gene: NA